This T cell receptor (beta chain) was documented in a study of CD8+ T cells in alopecia areata. RNA extraction was followed by reverse transcription into cDNA, which acted as the sequencing template. Sequencing used immunoSEQ multiplex PCR; TCRdb keeps in-frame clones, though not all of them. Of 110,000 or so clones in the sample, roughly 56% were seen once. The CDR3 consists of 14 residues. Germline lookup yields CDR1 SGHNT and CDR2 YYREEE (reference sequence). V shed 5 bases and J 8 bases; nucleotides not matched to a gene: 12. The treatment here: oral pan-JAK inhibitor, 5-10 mg twice daily. The source of this sequence is a human donor with alopecia areata. The rearrangement uses TRBV5-4 and TRBJ1-2; TRBD1 aligns across 7 bases. This sample comprised CD4+ T cells sorted from blood, obtained at week 24, from a patient treated with tofacitinib. CDR3 coding DNA: TGTGCCAGCAGTGGGGCGACAGGGAAGAGAGGCTACACCTTC. It codes for CASSGATGKRGYTF.